Below, 23 T cell receptor beta chains from the same sample are listed, as sequenced in a study of chemoradiotherapy in HPV16-positive cancers. TCRdb keeps only in-frame clones here, not all; method: immunoSEQ multiplex PCR. The sample lists under 40,000 clones, about 88% occurring once. Material: blood, obtained from a patient who underwent chemoradiotherapy. The receptors come from a human donor with HPV-associated anogenital cancer.

This clone was seen a single time. J is TRBJ2-7 and V is TRBV7-2; 9 nucleotides line up with TRBD1. V was pared by 1 base and J by 2 bases, with 3 bases of the junction left unmatched. CDR1 and CDR2 (germline): SGHTA, FQGNSA. This CDR3 is built from 15 residues. The CDR3 region has the DNA TGTGCCAGCAGCTTAGGGACAGGGGCCACCTACGAGCAGTACTTC. Its translation: CASSLGTGATYEQYF.

The J gene is TRBJ2-3, the V gene TRBV27; the D gene is possibly TRBD1 (5 bases). Trimming shortened V by 3 bases and J by 8 bases, and 9 bases separated the two germline ends. The CDR3 is 12 amino acids. Germline V gives CDR1 MNHEY, CDR2 SMNVEV (reference sequence). CDR3 in amino acids: CASSFQGATQYF. CDR3 bases: TGTGCCAGCAGTTTCCAGGGTGCTACGCAGTATTTT.

This clone has just one count. The chain is built from TRBV5-4 and TRBJ1-6; 7 bases are shared with TRBD1. The CDR3 has 14 amino acids. Germline CDR1 and CDR2: SGHNT and YYREEE (reference sequence). The V segment lost 7 bases and the J segment 11 bases; nucleotides outside the gene matches: 12. The CDR3 reads CASGPRQGTTPLHF. The CDR3 region has the DNA TGTGCCAGCGGACCCAGACAGGGAACGACACCCCTCCACTTT.

V and J are TRBV10-3 and TRBJ2-7; TRBD2 might be the D (5 bases). Germline V gives CDR1 ENHRY, CDR2 SYGVKD. The CDR3 runs to 12 residues. Trimming took 10 bases from V and 0 from J, leaving 10 bases between them. The CDR3 loop is CATLGSSYEQYF. The CDR3 DNA follows: TGTGCCACCCTAGGGAGCTCCTACGAGCAGTACTTC.

This sequence joins TRBV7-2 and TRBJ1-4; 8 nucleotides align to TRBD1. Looked up from germline, CDR1 is SGHTA and CDR2 is FQGNSA. Trimming cost V 3 bases and J 7 bases; bases outside gene matches: 4. The CDR3 is 14 residues long. This CDR3 reads CASSFDRGPEKLFF. CDR3 DNA: TGTGCCAGCAGCTTCGACAGGGGACCTGAAAAACTGTTTTTT. The variable domain in full, with the rest retrieved from reference TRBV7-2 and TRBJ1-4, is GAGVSQSPSNKVTEKGKDVELRCDPISGHTALYWYRQSLGQGLEFLIYFQGNSAPDKSGLPSDRFSAERTGGSVSTLTIQRTQQEDSAVYLCASSFDRGPEKLFFGSGTQLSVL.

J is TRBJ2-4 and V is TRBV5-1, with 7 bases identical to TRBD1. In germline, CDR1 is SGHRS, CDR2 YFSETQ. Trimming at V came to 0 bases and at J to 7 bases, leaving 7 bases not matched to a gene. The CDR3 extends over 15 amino acids. The CDR3: CASSLAGTAWNIQYF. DNA for the CDR3: TGCGCCAGCAGCTTGGCCGGGACAGCATGGAACATTCAGTACTTC.

The rearrangement links TRBV7-6 to TRBJ2-3; D perhaps matches TRBD2 (6 bases). The CDR3 extends over 14 amino acids. Trimming cost V 5 bases and J 1 base, with 10 bases left between them. Germline values: CDR1 SGHVS, CDR2 FNYEAQ. CDR3 bases: TGTGCCAGCAGCGTCGGGAGTCGCACAGATACGCAGTATTTT. This translates into CASSVGSRTDTQYF.

The J gene is TRBJ1-4, the V gene TRBV5-4; D may be TRBD1 (5 bases). From germline, CDR1 is SGHNT and CDR2 YYREEE (reference sequence). The V end was cut by 4 bases, the J end by 5 bases, with 9 bases between. This CDR3 is built from 13 residues. The CDR3 DNA follows: TGTGCCAGCAGCCTCAGGGAAAATGAAAAACTGTTTTTT. Translation gives CASSLRENEKLFF.

This chain links TRBV21-1 with TRBJ2-2; the table calls TRBD2, which could not be checked here. TRBV21-1 is designated a pseudogene. The CDR3 spans 17 residues. The DNA for the CDR3 is TGTGCCAGCAGCAAAGCTACTAGCGGGAGAGGGACCGGGGAGCTGTTTTTT. It specifies CASSKATSGRGTGELFF.

On this clone: The germline gene is not matched at one end of the junction; a read error may be the cause. Other DNA sequences in the same sample also yield this CDR3. This sequence joins TRBV19 and TRBJ2-3; maybe TRBD1 (6 bases). The germline CDR1 and CDR2 sequences are LNHDA and SQIVND (reference sequence). The CDR3 sequence is 15 residues long. This CDR3 reads CASSIGGRVADTQYF. CDR3 sequence (DNA): TGTGCCAGTAGTATTGGGGGCAGGGTCGCAGATACGCAATATTTT.

This chain connects TRBV7-2 to TRBJ2-1; 8 bases align to TRBD2. Germline assignment: CDR1 SGHTA and CDR2 FQGNSA. With V trimmed by 3 bases and J by 6 bases, 4 bases remained unmatched. CDR3 length: 14 residues. Here the CDR3 reads CASSFLAGFNEQFF. DNA for the CDR3: TGTGCCAGCAGCTTCCTAGCGGGCTTCAATGAGCAGTTCTTC. The full variable domain, in which reference TRBV7-2 and TRBJ2-1 provide the parts outside the CDR3, is GAGVSQSPSNKVTEKGKDVELRCDPISGHTALYWYRQSLGQGLEFLIYFQGNSAPDKSGLPSDRFSAERTGGSVSTLTIQRTQQEDSAVYLCASSFLAGFNEQFFGPGTRLTVL.

The chain combines TRBV5-1 with TRBJ1-6; the D gene is possibly TRBD1 (6 bases). The CDR3 length is 15 residues. The V and J ends lost 4 bases and 4 bases respectively, with 12 bases between them. The germline V gene has CDR1 SGHRS and CDR2 YFSETQ. The CDR3 region is CASSEDSPYNSPLHF. As DNA, the CDR3 is TGCGCCAGCAGCGAGGACAGCCCGTATAATTCACCCCTCCACTTT.

The V call is TRBV14, the J call TRBJ1-2; possibly TRBD1 for D (6 bases). CDR3 length equals 15 residues. Trimming took off 4 bases at V and 4 bases at J, with 16 bases between the two ends. CDR1 is SGHDN, CDR2 FVKESK, per germline. The DNA of the CDR3 is TGTGCCAGCAGCCCTACAGGGAGATACCTCTATGGCTACACCTTC. Translation: CASSPTGRYLYGYTF.

The rearrangement links TRBV30 to TRBJ1-2; a weak D match, TRBD1 (6 bases). The germline V gene encodes CDR1 GTSNPN and CDR2 SVGIG (reference sequence). V was trimmed by 5 bases and J by 8 bases, leaving 9 bases between them. The CDR3 spans 10 residues. CDR3 bases: TGTGCCTGGGGGGGGGCCGGCTACACCTTC. Protein sequence: CAWGGAGYTF.

The genes are TRBV6-1 and TRBJ2-7; D is unclear. CDR3 length equals 15 residues. V was trimmed by 4 bases and J by 2 bases, leaving 15 bases between them. CDR1 is MNHNS, CDR2 SASEGT, per germline. The chain's CDR3 is CASSVPLGWAYEQYF. The DNA of the CDR3 is TGTGCCAGCAGTGTACCCCTAGGGTGGGCCTACGAGCAGTACTTC.

A single count supports this clone. CDR3 sequence (DNA): TGTGCCAGCAGGATAAACTCAGGCAGGGGAAGGTCTGGGGCCAACGTCCTGACTTTC. This sequence encodes CASRINSGRGRSGANVLTF. The chain joins TRBV2 to TRBJ2-6, with D perhaps TRBD1 (6 bases). Germline V CDR1 and CDR2: SNHLY, FYNNEI. The ends were cut back, 6 bases at V and 1 base at J, with 22 bases in the middle. The length of the CDR3 is 19 residues.

The chain is built from TRBV11-2 and TRBJ1-2; 9 positions agree with TRBD1. From germline, CDR1 is SGHAT and CDR2 FQNNGV. With V trimmed by 3 bases and J by 3 bases, 2 bases remained unmatched. The CDR3 has 14 amino acids. The CDR3 DNA follows: TGTGCCAGCAGCTTTACAGGGGGCGACTATGGCTACACCTTC. Translated: CASSFTGGDYGYTF. The full variable domain, rest sourced from reference TRBV11-2 and TRBJ1-2, is EAGVAQSPRYKIIEKRQSVAFWCNPISGHATLYWYQQILGQGPKLLIQFQNNGVVDDSQLPKDRFSAERLKGVDSTLKIQPAKLEDSAVYLCASSFTGGDYGYTFGSGTRLTVV.

The V call is TRBV15, the J call TRBJ1-2; D unclear. V lost 5 bases and J lost 1, with 17 bases in between. Germline V lookup: CDR1 LNHNV, CDR2 YYDKDF (reference sequence). The CDR3 has 16 amino acids. CDR3 nucleotides: TGTGCCACCAGCCTCGAGTTTGGTTCGGGTAACTATGGCTACACCTTC. Protein product: CATSLEFGSGNYGYTF.

The CDR3 sequence: CASSQQGFNTEAFF. Written as DNA, the CDR3 is TGTGCCAGCAGCCAACAGGGGTTTAACACTGAAGCTTTCTTT. This sequence joins TRBV6-5 and TRBJ1-1; 7 nucleotides align to TRBD1. The V gene's germline CDR1 is MNHEY and CDR2 SVGAGI. This CDR3 contains 14 residues. The V gene end was trimmed by 6 bases and the J gene end by 2 bases; junction bases not matched to a gene: 6.

This clone has just one count. The chain joins TRBV7-3 to TRBJ2-2; D is tentatively TRBD1 or TRBD2 (5 bases each). The V end lost 2 bases, the J end lost 2 bases, and 6 bases lay between the germline ends. CDR3 length equals 14 residues. Germline CDR1 and CDR2: SGHTA and FQGTGA. CDR3 in amino acids: CASSLGGNTGELFF. CDR3 DNA: TGTGCCAGCAGCTTAGGGGGTAACACCGGGGAGCTGTTTTTT. Full variable domain (missing parts from reference TRBV7-3 and TRBJ2-2): GAGVSQTPSNKVTEKGKYVELRCDPISGHTALYWYRQSLGQGPEFLIYFQGTGAADDSGLPNDRFFAVRPEGSVSTLKIQRTERGDSAVYLCASSLGGNTGELFFGEGSRLTVL.

The J gene is TRBJ2-6, the V gene TRBV14, with D perhaps TRBD2 (5 bases). The CDR3 consists of 15 residues. Germline V gives CDR1 SGHDN, CDR2 FVKESK. Trimming cost V 0 bases and J 2 bases, with 5 bases left between them. Here the CDR3 DNA reads TGTGCCAGCAGCCAAGACGGGACTGGGGCCAACGTCCTGACTTTC. This gives the protein CASSQDGTGANVLTF.

The chain couples TRBV19 to TRBJ1-6; 10 nucleotides line up with TRBD1. Germline CDR1 is LNHDA and CDR2 is SQIVND (reference sequence). The ends lost 10 bases at V and 0 bases at J; junction bases unmatched: 9. The CDR3 loop spans 17 amino acids. CDR3 protein: CATGEDRGSSYNSPLHF. As DNA, the CDR3 is TGTGCCACTGGAGAGGACAGGGGGAGCTCCTATAATTCACCCCTCCACTTT.

The gene calls are TRBV11-3 and TRBJ2-1; D is undetermined. The CDR3 is made up of 16 amino acids. CDR1 SGHNT and CDR2 YENEEA come from the germline V gene. Trimming pared 5 bases from V and 6 bases from J, leaving 20 bases between. CDR3 nucleotide sequence: TGTGCCAGCAGCCAACGGCTGGGTCAAAACGTCAATGAGCAGTTCTTC. It is translated as CASSQRLGQNVNEQFF. The whole variable domain, filled in from reference TRBV11-3 and TRBJ2-1, reads EAGVVQSPRYKIIEKKQPVAFWCNPISGHNTLYWYLQNLGQGPELLIRYENEEAVDDSQLPKDRFSAERLKGVDSTLKIQPAELGDSAVYLCASSQRLGQNVNEQFFGPGTRLTVL.